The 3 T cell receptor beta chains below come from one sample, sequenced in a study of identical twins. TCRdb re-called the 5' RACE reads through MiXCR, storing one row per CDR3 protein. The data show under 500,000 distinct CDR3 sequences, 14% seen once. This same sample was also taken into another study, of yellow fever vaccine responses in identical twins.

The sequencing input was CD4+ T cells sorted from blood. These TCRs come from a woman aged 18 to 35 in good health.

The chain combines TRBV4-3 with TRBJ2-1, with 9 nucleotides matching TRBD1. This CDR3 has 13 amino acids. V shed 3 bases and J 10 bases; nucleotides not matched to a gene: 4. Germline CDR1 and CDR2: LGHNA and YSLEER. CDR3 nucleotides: TGCGCCAGCAGCCAGGGGGACAGGGTCGAGCAGTTCTTC. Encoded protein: CASSQGDRVEQFF.

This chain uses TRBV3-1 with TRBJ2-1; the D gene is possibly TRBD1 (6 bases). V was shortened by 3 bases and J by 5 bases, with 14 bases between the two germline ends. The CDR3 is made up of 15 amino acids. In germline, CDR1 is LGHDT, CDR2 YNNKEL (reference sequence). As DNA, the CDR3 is TGTGCCAGCAGCCAGAGGACAGAGGCTAACAATGAGCAGTTCTTC. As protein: CASSQRTEANNEQFF.

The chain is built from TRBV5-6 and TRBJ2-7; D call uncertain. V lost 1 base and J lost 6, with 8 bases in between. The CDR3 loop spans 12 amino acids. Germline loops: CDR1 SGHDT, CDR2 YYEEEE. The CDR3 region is CASSLRSSEQYF. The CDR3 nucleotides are TGTGCCAGCAGCTTGAGAAGTAGCGAGCAGTACTTC.